A selection of T cell receptor beta chains follows, all from one sample in a study of control samples from healthy donors and cancer patients. The assay was immunoSEQ multiplex PCR, and TCRdb's table has in-frame clones only and misses some. Counted here are some 120,000 clones, more than 70% occurring once; the ten biggest clones make up almost 40%. Sequencing used blood. Every receptor here comes from a man aged 50 to 59 in good health. Both conserved end residues are part of each CDR3. Each record gives: V gene, clone size, D gene, J gene, CDR3 protein, CDR3 DNA. A D gene is named only where the DNA matches it firmly. Size tells how often a clone was seen (once, few, many) or the class of an expanded clone, and some rows leave it out.

v_gene: TRBV6-4; abundance: many; d_gene: .; j_gene: TRBJ1-1; CDR3aa: CASSGDGENTEAFF; CDR3nt: TGTGCCAGCAGCGGGGACGGAGAGAACACTGAAGCTTTCTTT
v_gene: TRBV27; abundance: .; d_gene: .; j_gene: TRBJ2-3; CDR3aa: CASSSVTDTQYF; CDR3nt: TGTGCCAGCAGTTCGGTCACAGATACGCAGTATTTT
v_gene: TRBV28; abundance: .; d_gene: TRBD1; j_gene: TRBJ1-1; CDR3aa: CASSWGQPNTEAFF; CDR3nt: TGTGCCAGCAGTTGGGGACAGCCGAACACTGAAGCTTTCTTT
v_gene: TRBV5-1; abundance: .; d_gene: .; j_gene: TRBJ1-2; CDR3aa: CASSLDSAYGYTF; CDR3nt: TGCGCCAGCAGCTTGGACAGTGCCTATGGCTACACCTTC
v_gene: TRBV7-2; abundance: .; d_gene: .; j_gene: TRBJ2-1; CDR3aa: CASSLQGSHSYNEQFF; CDR3nt: TGTGCCAGCAGCTTACAGGGGTCCCACTCCTACAATGAGCAGTTCTTC
v_gene: TRBV9; abundance: .; d_gene: TRBD2; j_gene: TRBJ2-5; CDR3aa: CASSVAGGGVSETQYF; CDR3nt: TGTGCCAGCAGCGTAGCGGGGGGAGGAGTCTCAGAGACCCAGTACTTC
v_gene: TRBV7-2; abundance: .; d_gene: .; j_gene: TRBJ2-7; CDR3aa: CASSLSYEQYF; CDR3nt: TGTGCCAGCAGCTTATCCTACGAGCAGTACTTC
v_gene: TRBV6-5; abundance: few; d_gene: .; j_gene: TRBJ2-7; CDR3aa: CAGGTHSYEQYF; CDR3nt: TGTGCTGGGGGGACACACTCCTACGAGCAGTACTTC
v_gene: TRBV9; abundance: .; d_gene: TRBD2; j_gene: TRBJ2-5; CDR3aa: CASSVALGGETQYF; CDR3nt: TGTGCCAGCAGCGTAGCTCTGGGAGGGGAGACCCAGTACTTC
v_gene: TRBV25-1; abundance: .; d_gene: .; j_gene: TRBJ1-2; CDR3aa: CASTTAQEDGYTF; CDR3nt: TGTGCCAGCACTACAGCACAAGAAGATGGCTACACCTTC
v_gene: TRBV12-3/TRBV12-4; abundance: .; d_gene: .; j_gene: TRBJ1-1; CDR3aa: CASSLGTNTEAFF; CDR3nt: TGTGCCAGCAGTTTAGGAACAAACACTGAAGCTTTCTTT
v_gene: TRBV7-8; abundance: few; d_gene: .; j_gene: TRBJ1-1; CDR3aa: CASSLAGNTEAFF; CDR3nt: TGTGCCAGCAGCTTAGCAGGGAACACTGAAGCTTTCTTT
v_gene: TRBV4-2; abundance: few; d_gene: .; j_gene: TRBJ2-5; CDR3aa: CASSQGQGPETQYF; CDR3nt: TGTGCCAGCAGCCAAGGACAAGGGCCGGAGACCCAGTACTTC
v_gene: TRBV27; abundance: .; d_gene: .; j_gene: TRBJ2-3; CDR3aa: CASSPAGDTQYF; CDR3nt: TGTGCCAGCAGCCCTGCGGGGGATACGCAGTATTTT
v_gene: TRBV7-2; abundance: .; d_gene: .; j_gene: TRBJ2-7; CDR3aa: CASSLGGGTVPYEQYF; CDR3nt: TGTGCCAGCAGCTTAGGGGGGGGGACAGTTCCCTACGAGCAGTACTTC
v_gene: TRBV19; abundance: .; d_gene: TRBD2; j_gene: TRBJ2-2; CDR3aa: CASSSGLAGGSTGELFF; CDR3nt: TGTGCCAGTAGTTCCGGACTAGCGGGGGGGAGCACCGGGGAGCTGTTTTTT
v_gene: TRBV6-1; abundance: .; d_gene: .; j_gene: TRBJ1-2; CDR3aa: CASSEAQGAPNYGYTF; CDR3nt: TGTGCCAGCAGTGAAGCGCAGGGTGCACCGAACTATGGCTACACCTTC
v_gene: TRBV19; abundance: .; d_gene: TRBD2; j_gene: TRBJ2-5; CDR3aa: CASSTRTSGEGTQYF; CDR3nt: TGTGCCAGTAGTACTCGGACTAGCGGGGAGGGGACCCAGTACTTC
v_gene: TRBV6-1; abundance: .; d_gene: .; j_gene: TRBJ1-1; CDR3aa: CASSEAFRNTEAFF; CDR3nt: TGTGCCAGCAGTGAAGCGTTCAGGAACACTGAAGCTTTCTTT
v_gene: TRBV5-1; abundance: .; d_gene: TRBD2; j_gene: TRBJ2-7; CDR3aa: CASSFKRGGFYEQYF; CDR3nt: TGCGCCAGCAGCTTCAAGCGGGGAGGCTTCTACGAGCAGTACTTC
v_gene: TRBV2; abundance: once; d_gene: TRBD1; j_gene: TRBJ1-3; CDR3aa: CASRRTGTASGNTIYF; CDR3nt: TGTGCCAGCAGGCGAACCGGGACAGCCTCTGGAAACACCATATATTTT
v_gene: TRBV12-3/TRBV12-4; abundance: few; d_gene: .; j_gene: TRBJ1-6; CDR3aa: CASSLTNSPLHF; CDR3nt: TGTGCCAGCAGTTTGACGAATTCACCCCTCCACTTT
v_gene: TRBV5-4; abundance: few; d_gene: .; j_gene: TRBJ1-1; CDR3aa: CASSLEGQLNTEAFF; CDR3nt: TGTGCCAGCAGCTTGGAAGGACAGTTGAACACTGAAGCTTTCTTT
v_gene: TRBV6-5; abundance: .; d_gene: .; j_gene: TRBJ1-4; CDR3aa: CASRPWEGTNEKLFF; CDR3nt: TGTGCCAGCAGACCCTGGGAGGGAACTAATGAAAAACTGTTTTTT
v_gene: TRBV3-1/TRBV3-2; abundance: .; d_gene: TRBD1; j_gene: TRBJ2-1; CDR3aa: CASSPQRGTDSYNEQFF; CDR3nt: TGTGCCAGCAGCCCGCAACGAGGGACAGACTCCTACAATGAGCAGTTCTTC
v_gene: TRBV29-1; abundance: .; d_gene: .; j_gene: TRBJ1-2; CDR3aa: CSVQGRGGYGYTF; CDR3nt: TGCAGCGTTCAAGGAAGGGGTGGGTATGGCTACACCTTC
v_gene: TRBV7-9; abundance: .; d_gene: .; j_gene: TRBJ2-5; CDR3aa: CASSLGGRGGSYQETQYF; CDR3nt: TGTGCCAGCAGCTTAGGGGGACGCGGGGGCTCGTACCAAGAGACCCAGTACTTC
v_gene: TRBV7-2; abundance: .; d_gene: TRBD1; j_gene: TRBJ1-2; CDR3aa: CASSPGTGGEGYTF; CDR3nt: TGTGCCAGCAGCCCTGGGACAGGGGGAGAGGGCTACACCTTC
v_gene: TRBV19; abundance: .; d_gene: .; j_gene: TRBJ1-1; CDR3aa: CATRRGDTEAFF; CDR3nt: TGTGCCACACGACGGGGGGACACTGAAGCTTTCTTT
v_gene: TRBV13; abundance: .; d_gene: .; j_gene: TRBJ2-2; CDR3aa: CASSSGGLRAGELFF; CDR3nt: TGTGCCAGCAGCTCAGGGGGACTCCGTGCCGGGGAGCTGTTTTTT
v_gene: TRBV9; abundance: .; d_gene: .; j_gene: TRBJ2-3; CDR3aa: CASSVGGPTDTQYF; CDR3nt: TGTGCCAGCAGCGTAGGAGGACCGACAGATACGCAGTATTTT
v_gene: TRBV7-8; abundance: .; d_gene: .; j_gene: TRBJ1-2; CDR3aa: CASSLVGGAYGYTF; CDR3nt: TGTGCCAGCAGCTTAGTTGGGGGCGCATATGGCTACACCTTC
v_gene: TRBV6-5; abundance: .; d_gene: .; j_gene: TRBJ1-2; CDR3aa: CARQTRQVLPYGYTF; CDR3nt: TGTGCCAGACAGACTCGACAGGTTCTTCCCTATGGCTACACCTTC
v_gene: TRBV19; abundance: .; d_gene: TRBD1; j_gene: TRBJ2-1; CDR3aa: CASSGTGTNEQFF; CDR3nt: TGTGCCAGTAGCGGGACAGGGACTAATGAGCAGTTCTTC
v_gene: TRBV7-2; abundance: .; d_gene: TRBD2; j_gene: TRBJ2-3; CDR3aa: CASSSQSGGATDTQYF; CDR3nt: TGTGCCAGCAGTAGCCAGAGCGGGGGGGCGACAGATACGCAGTATTTT
v_gene: TRBV6-5; abundance: .; d_gene: .; j_gene: TRBJ1-2; CDR3aa: CASSYTGSGYGYTF; CDR3nt: TGTGCCAGCAGTTATACAGGGTCAGGCTATGGCTACACCTTC
v_gene: TRBV19; abundance: once; d_gene: TRBD2; j_gene: TRBJ2-1; CDR3aa: CASSNLAGGYNEQFF; CDR3nt: TGTGCCAGTAGTAACCTAGCGGGGGGGTACAATGAGCAGTTCTTC
v_gene: TRBV19; abundance: .; d_gene: .; j_gene: TRBJ1-1; CDR3aa: CASKTQGGLNTEAFF; CDR3nt: TGTGCCAGTAAAACGCAGGGAGGCCTGAACACTGAAGCTTTCTTT
v_gene: TRBV11-3; abundance: .; d_gene: .; j_gene: TRBJ2-6; CDR3aa: CASSLAGGAGANVLTF; CDR3nt: TGTGCCAGCAGCTTAGCCGGAGGAGCTGGGGCCAACGTCCTGACTTTC
v_gene: TRBV5-1; abundance: .; d_gene: .; j_gene: TRBJ2-2; CDR3aa: CASSLFGANTGELFF; CDR3nt: TGCGCCAGCAGCTTGTTCGGTGCGAACACCGGGGAGCTGTTTTTT
v_gene: TRBV10-3; abundance: .; d_gene: .; j_gene: TRBJ1-1; CDR3aa: CAISESGGVTEAFF; CDR3nt: TGTGCCATCAGTGAGTCGGGGGGGGTCACTGAAGCTTTCTTT
v_gene: TRBV27; abundance: .; d_gene: TRBD1; j_gene: TRBJ1-1; CDR3aa: CASSLTGGHTEAFF; CDR3nt: TGTGCCAGCAGCCTGACAGGGGGTCACACTGAAGCTTTCTTT
v_gene: TRBV19; abundance: .; d_gene: .; j_gene: TRBJ1-1; CDR3aa: CASRPYGAAWEAFF; CDR3nt: TGTGCCAGTAGACCCTACGGGGCAGCGTGGGAAGCTTTCTTT
v_gene: TRBV6-5; abundance: .; d_gene: TRBD2; j_gene: TRBJ2-3; CDR3aa: CASRRPTSGGDTQYF; CDR3nt: TGTGCCAGCAGGCGTCCTACTAGCGGGGGTGATACGCAGTATTTT
v_gene: TRBV18; abundance: .; d_gene: TRBD1; j_gene: TRBJ2-3; CDR3aa: CASSPTGADTQYF; CDR3nt: TGTGCCAGCTCGCCTACAGGGGCAGATACGCAGTATTTT
v_gene: TRBV9; abundance: .; d_gene: .; j_gene: TRBJ1-2; CDR3aa: CASSANRNYGYTF; CDR3nt: TGTGCCAGCAGCGCCAACAGAAACTATGGCTACACCTTC
v_gene: TRBV3-1/TRBV3-2; abundance: .; d_gene: .; j_gene: TRBJ1-5; CDR3aa: CASSQDKAGAQMGNQPQHF; CDR3nt: TGTGCCAGCAGCCAAGATAAGGCAGGGGCACAAATGGGCAATCAGCCCCAGCATTTT